The source of this TCR beta chain is a study of tumor-infiltrating lymphocytes in primary liver carcinoma. Study-level information: Aged between 30 and 69 years, the patients were men and women.

Germline DNA was also extracted, with blood RNA taken from unsorted whole blood. Making TCR beta cDNA involved 400 to 600 ng total RNA and a constant-region primer. Employing slightly modified ARM-PCR, three nested multiplex PCR rounds were run, and these gave rise to the TCR beta libraries. It was with TRBV1-TRBV30 forward primers and a C-beta reverse primer that the first two PCR rounds were run, at around 10 cycles each. One entry per CDR3 protein, called by TCRdb with MiXCR from the multiplex PCR reads. This table has approximately 300,000 distinct CDR3 sequences, approximately 65% appearing once. Study-wide results and limits: Relative to tumor region pairs, the tumor-adjacent and tumor-blood pairs showed overlap that was lower. Because of bulk unsorted sampling, CD4+ and CD8+ repertoires were not subjected to comparison.

Germline V CDR1 and CDR2: LGHNA, YNFKEQ. Between the trimmed V and J ends, which lost 4 bases and 3 bases, there was a span of 12 bases. The CDR3 covers 14 residues. This clonotype was counted ten times or more. Antigen: not known. The chain couples TRBV4-2 to TRBJ1-1, with D possibly matching TRBD1 (5 bases). The clonotype comes from a man in his forties or fifties with primary liver carcinoma and hepatitis B virus infection. The sequenced sample was peripheral blood. CDR3 in amino acids: CASSRPGGDTEAFF. DNA of the CDR3: TGTGCCAGCAGCCGTCCCGGGGGGGACACTGAAGCTTTCTTT.